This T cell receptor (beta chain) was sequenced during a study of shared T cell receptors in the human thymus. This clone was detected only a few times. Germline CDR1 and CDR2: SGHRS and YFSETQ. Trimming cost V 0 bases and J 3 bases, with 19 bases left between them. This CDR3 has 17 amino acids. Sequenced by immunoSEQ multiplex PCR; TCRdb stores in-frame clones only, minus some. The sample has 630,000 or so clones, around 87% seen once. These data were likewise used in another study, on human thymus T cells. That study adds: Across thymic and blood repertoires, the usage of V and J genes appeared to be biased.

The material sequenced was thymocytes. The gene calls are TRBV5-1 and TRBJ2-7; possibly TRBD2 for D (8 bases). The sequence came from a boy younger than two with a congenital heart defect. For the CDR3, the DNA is TGCGCCAGCAGCTTGGCGGGACAGACTAGCGCGGTCTACGAGCAGTACTTC. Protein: CASSLAGQTSAVYEQYF.